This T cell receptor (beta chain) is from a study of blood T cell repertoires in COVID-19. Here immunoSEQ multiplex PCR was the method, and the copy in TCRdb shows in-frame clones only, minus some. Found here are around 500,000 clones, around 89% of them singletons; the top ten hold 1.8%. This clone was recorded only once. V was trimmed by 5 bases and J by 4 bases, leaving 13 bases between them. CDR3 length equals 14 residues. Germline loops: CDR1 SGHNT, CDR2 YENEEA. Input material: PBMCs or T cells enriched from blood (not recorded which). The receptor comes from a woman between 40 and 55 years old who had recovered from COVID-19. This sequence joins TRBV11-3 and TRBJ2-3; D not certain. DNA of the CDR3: TGTGCCAGCAGCCCTACTCGTCTGTCAGATACGCAGTATTTT. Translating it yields CASSPTRLSDTQYF.